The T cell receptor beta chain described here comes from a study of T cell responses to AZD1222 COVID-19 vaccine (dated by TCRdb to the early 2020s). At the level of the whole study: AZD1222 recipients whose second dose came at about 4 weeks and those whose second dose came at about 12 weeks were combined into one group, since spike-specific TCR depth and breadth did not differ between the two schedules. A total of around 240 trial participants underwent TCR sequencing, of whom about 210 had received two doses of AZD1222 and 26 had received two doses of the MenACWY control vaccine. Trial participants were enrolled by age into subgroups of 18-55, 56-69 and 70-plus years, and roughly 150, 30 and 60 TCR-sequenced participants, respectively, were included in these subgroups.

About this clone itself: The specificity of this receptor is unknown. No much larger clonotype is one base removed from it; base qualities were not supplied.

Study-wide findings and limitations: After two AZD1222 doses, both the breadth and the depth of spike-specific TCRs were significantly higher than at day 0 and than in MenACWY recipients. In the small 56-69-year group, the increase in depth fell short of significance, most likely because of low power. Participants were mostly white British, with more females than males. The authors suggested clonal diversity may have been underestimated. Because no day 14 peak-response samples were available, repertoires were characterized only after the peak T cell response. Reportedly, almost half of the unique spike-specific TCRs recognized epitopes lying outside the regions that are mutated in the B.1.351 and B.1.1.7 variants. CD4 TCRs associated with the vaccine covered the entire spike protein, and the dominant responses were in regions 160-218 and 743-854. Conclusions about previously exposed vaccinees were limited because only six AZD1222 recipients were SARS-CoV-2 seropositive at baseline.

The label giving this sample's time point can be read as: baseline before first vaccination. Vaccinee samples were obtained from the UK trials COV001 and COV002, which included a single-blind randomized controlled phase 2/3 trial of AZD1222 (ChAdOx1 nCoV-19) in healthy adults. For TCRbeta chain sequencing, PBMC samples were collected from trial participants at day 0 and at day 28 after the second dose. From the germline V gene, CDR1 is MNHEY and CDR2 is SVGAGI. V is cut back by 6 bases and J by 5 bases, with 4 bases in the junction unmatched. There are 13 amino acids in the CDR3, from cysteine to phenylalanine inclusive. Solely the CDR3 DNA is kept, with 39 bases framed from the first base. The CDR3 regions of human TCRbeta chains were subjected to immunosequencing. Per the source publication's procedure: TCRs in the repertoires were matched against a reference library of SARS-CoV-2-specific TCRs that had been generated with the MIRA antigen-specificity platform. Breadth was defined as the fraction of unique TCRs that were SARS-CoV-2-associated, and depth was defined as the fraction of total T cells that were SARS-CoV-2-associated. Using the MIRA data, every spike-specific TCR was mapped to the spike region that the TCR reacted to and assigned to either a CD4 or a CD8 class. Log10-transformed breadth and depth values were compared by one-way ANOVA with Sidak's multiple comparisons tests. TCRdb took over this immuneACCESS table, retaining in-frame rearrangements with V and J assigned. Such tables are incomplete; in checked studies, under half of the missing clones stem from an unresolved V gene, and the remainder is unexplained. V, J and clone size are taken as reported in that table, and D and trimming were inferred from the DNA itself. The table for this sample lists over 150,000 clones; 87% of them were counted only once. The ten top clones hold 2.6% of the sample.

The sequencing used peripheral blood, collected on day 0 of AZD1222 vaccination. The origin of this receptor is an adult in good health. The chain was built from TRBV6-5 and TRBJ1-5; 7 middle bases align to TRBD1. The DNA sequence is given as TGTGCCAGCAGCCTCAGGGGGTATCAGCCCCAGCATTTT. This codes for CASSLRGYQPQHF.